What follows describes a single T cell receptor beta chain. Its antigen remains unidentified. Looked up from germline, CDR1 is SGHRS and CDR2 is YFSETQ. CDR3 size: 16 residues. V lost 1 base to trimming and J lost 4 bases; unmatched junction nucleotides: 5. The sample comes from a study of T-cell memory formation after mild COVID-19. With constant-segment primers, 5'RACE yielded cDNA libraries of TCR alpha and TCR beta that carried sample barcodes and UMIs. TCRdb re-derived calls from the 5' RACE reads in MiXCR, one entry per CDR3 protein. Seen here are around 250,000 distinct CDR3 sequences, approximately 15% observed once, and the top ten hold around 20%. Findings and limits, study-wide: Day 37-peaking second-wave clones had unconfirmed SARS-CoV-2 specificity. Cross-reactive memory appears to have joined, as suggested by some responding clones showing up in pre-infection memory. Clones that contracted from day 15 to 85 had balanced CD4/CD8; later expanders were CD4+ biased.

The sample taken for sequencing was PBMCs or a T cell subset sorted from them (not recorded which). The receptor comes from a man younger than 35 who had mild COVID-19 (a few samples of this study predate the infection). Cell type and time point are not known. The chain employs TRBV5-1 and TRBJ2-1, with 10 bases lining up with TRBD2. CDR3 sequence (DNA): TGCGCCAGCAGCTTGTCTACTAGCGGGGCGTACAATGAGCAGTTCTTC. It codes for CASSLSTSGAYNEQFF.